This note documents a single TCR beta chain sequence. Its antigen remains unknown. The data stem from a study of shared clonotypes between healthy human individuals. Looking at the study overall: A couple of women and three men aged 18 to 49 served as donors. Study-level findings and limits: It was the non-shared clonotypes that had lower generation probabilities than clonotypes shared by all four donors. Naive subsets generally had larger estimated richness than memory subsets.

The method was immunoSEQ multiplex PCR; TCRdb's version includes in-frame clones alone and lacks a portion of them. Of some 790,000 clones listed, approximately 77% were seen once; the top ten hold more than 1.5%. The authors divided CD4+ cells into CD45RA+ naive and CD45RA-negative memory subsets. CDR3 length equals 13 residues. V was trimmed by 8 bases and J by 0 bases, leaving 8 bases between them. Germline V gives CDR1 SGHAT, CDR2 FQNNGV. The chain has TRBV11-2 and TRBJ1-3; unclear D gene. Sequenced material: memory CD4+ T cells sorted from blood. As to subset: CD45RA-negative fraction. The sequence was collected from a woman in her thirties in good health. CDR3 protein: CASARSSGNTIYF. CDR3 DNA: TGTGCCAGCGCACGGTCCTCTGGAAACACCATATATTTT.